This T cell receptor beta chain was obtained from a study of blood T cell repertoires in COVID-19 (dated by TCRdb to the early 2020s). About the investigation overall: Collaborator samples came from the United States, Italy and Spain and covered acute and convalescent phases of COVID-19. Where HLA class I and class II types were available, the types were taken from metadata supplied by the sample provider, not from assay-based typing. The repertoires were released in a freely available public database meant as a resource for research on the immune response to SARS-CoV-2. The samples were drawn from the first 160 participants of the ongoing ImmuneRACE study and from 1,254 subjects provided by 6 global collaborators. Sample metadata almost always included a de-identified subject ID, COVID-19 status, age in years and sex. The prospective study material was composed of cDNA or gDNA derived from T cells, B-cell-depleted T cells, or PBMCs. Deeply sampled blood TCRbeta repertoires from subjects exposed to, actively infected with, or recovered from COVID-19 were included in the dataset. The paper as a whole reports these results and caveats: The quantity of clinical and demographic metadata differed by source and by participant and was supplied without curation.

This clone appeared a few times. Its binding antigen is unknown. No base-level quality is on record; no much larger clone is a single base apart. Looking up the germline V gene yields CDR1 SGHAT and CDR2 FQNNGV. V loses 1 base of germline sequence and J loses 3 bases, and the interval between the two ends is 7 bases. Counted from cysteine to phenylalanine, this CDR3 has 13 amino acids. The kept DNA is CDR3 alone, 39 bases in frame from the first base. Whole blood was collected in K2EDTA tubes by collaborating institutions according to the institutions' own protocols. For TCRbeta analysis, collaborator samples were shipped as frozen whole blood, as isolated PBMCs, or as DNA extracted from either sample type. TCRbeta CDR3 regions were amplified from genomic DNA using the immunoSEQ Assay, a bias-controlled multiplex PCR. On the authors' methods: The number of nucleated cells in each sample was estimated by amplification of reference gene primers within the assay. To quantify the absolute abundance of each unique TCRbeta CDR3 rearrangement, sequence reads were collapsed and filtered. Productive Simpson clonality was computed per sample as the square root of Simpson's diversity index over productive rearrangements. TCRdb took over this immuneACCESS table, retaining in-frame rearrangements with V and J assigned. Such tables are incomplete; in checked studies, under half of the missing clones stem from an unresolved V gene, and the remainder is unexplained. The V and J calls and clone size are taken from that table; D and trimming were inferred from the DNA. Recorded for this sample are 150,000 or so clones; 85% to 90% of them occurred a single time. About 15% of the sample rests with the top ten.

This sequence uses TRBV11-2 and TRBJ2-7, and possibly TRBD1, on 5 matching bases. This TCR was sampled from a woman aged 40-49 years with acute or convalescent COVID-19. The sample was peripheral blood. The DNA sequence is as follows: TGTGCCAGCAGCTTAGCGACAGTCTACGAGCAGTACTTC. Translation gives CASSLATVYEQYF.